This T cell receptor (beta chain) was identified during a study of cytomegalovirus exposure and HLA in healthy donors. CDR1 and CDR2 from the germline V gene are SGHRS and YFSETQ. V lost 4 bases, J lost 1 base, and 11 bases lay in between. The CDR3 covers 14 residues. Repertoires were generated with immunoSEQ multiplex PCR, while TCRdb's copy carries only in-frame clones and drops some. The data contain about 170,000 clones, roughly 90% of them singletons. This TCR was sampled from a woman in her 30s in good health and CMV-seronegative. The chain couples TRBV5-1 to TRBJ1-2, with a possible D match to TRBD1 (6 bases). Sequences were obtained from PBMCs. The chain's CDR3 is CASSNKQGNYGYTF. The CDR3 DNA sequence: TGCGCCAGCAGCAACAAACAGGGTAACTATGGCTACACCTTC.